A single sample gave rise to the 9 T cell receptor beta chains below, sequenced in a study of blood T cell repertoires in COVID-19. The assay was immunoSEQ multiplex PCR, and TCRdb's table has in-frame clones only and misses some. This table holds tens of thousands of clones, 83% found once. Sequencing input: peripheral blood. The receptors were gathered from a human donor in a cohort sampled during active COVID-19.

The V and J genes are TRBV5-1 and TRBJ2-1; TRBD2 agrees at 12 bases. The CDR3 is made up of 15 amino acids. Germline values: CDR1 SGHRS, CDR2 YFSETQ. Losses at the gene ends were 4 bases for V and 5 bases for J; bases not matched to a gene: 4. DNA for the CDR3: TGCGCCAGCAGCCGACTAGCGGGGGAACACAATGAGCAGTTCTTC. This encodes CASSRLAGEHNEQFF.

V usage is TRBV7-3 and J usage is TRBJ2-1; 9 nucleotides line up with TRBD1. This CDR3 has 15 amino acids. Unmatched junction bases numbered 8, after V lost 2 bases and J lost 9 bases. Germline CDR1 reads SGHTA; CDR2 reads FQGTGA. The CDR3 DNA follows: TGTGCCAGCAGCTTAGGACAGGGGAAGGCTGGTGAGCAGTTCTTC. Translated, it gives CASSLGQGKAGEQFF.

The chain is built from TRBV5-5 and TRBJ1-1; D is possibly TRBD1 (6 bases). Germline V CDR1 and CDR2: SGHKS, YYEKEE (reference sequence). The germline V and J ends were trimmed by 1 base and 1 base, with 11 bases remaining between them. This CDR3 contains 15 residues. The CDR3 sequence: CASSLYGRGNTEAFF. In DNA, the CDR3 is TGTGCCAGCAGCTTGTACGGCAGGGGGAACACTGAAGCTTTCTTT.

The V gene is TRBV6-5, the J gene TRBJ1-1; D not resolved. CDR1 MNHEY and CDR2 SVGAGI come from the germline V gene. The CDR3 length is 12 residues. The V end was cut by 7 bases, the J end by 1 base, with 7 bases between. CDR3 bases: TGTGCCAGCACCGAGCAGAACACTGAAGCTTTCTTT. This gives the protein CASTEQNTEAFF.

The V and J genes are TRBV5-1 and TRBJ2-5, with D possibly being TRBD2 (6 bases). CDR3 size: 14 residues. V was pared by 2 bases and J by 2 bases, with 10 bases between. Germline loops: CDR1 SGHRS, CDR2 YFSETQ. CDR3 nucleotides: TGCGCCAGCAGCTTTTTCGGGGGACAAGAGACCCAGTACTTC. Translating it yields CASSFFGGQETQYF.

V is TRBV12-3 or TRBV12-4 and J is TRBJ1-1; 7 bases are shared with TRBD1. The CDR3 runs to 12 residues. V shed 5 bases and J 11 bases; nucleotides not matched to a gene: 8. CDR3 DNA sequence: TGTGCCAGCAGTCCTTACAGGGGAGGCGCTTTCTTT. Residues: CASSPYRGGAFF.

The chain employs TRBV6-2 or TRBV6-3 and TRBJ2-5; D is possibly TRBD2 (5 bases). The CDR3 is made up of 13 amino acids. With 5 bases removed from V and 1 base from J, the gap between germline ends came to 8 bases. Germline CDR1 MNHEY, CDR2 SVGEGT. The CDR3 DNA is TGTGCCAGCAGTCGAGGGCCCCAAGAGACCCAGTACTTC. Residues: CASSRGPQETQYF.

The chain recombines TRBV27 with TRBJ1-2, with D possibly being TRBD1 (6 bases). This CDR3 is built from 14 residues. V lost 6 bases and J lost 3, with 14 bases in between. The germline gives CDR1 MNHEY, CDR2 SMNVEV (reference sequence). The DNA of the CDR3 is TGTGCCAGCAGCCTCAGGGGCAAGGACTATGGCTACACCTTC. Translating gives CASSLRGKDYGYTF.

CDR3 DNA sequence: TGTGCCAGCAGCTTGGAGGGGGTCAGGCAAGAGACCCAGTACTTC. Translating it yields CASSLEGVRQETQYF. The rearrangement links TRBV5-4 to TRBJ2-5; TRBD1 is a possible D gene (6 bases). The germline CDR1 and CDR2 sequences are SGHNT and YYREEE (reference sequence). Trimming removed 0 bases at V and 2 bases at J, with 11 bases between. CDR3 length: 15 amino acids.